The clone carrying this T cell receptor (beta chain) was seen many times. Construction of TCR beta libraries relied on iRepertoire HTBI primers and on Arm-PCR targeting CDR3 regions. MiXCR was run by TCRdb on the multiplex PCR reads, yielding one entry per CDR3 protein. Here the sample spans approximately 480,000 distinct CDR3 sequences, around 15% being singletons. This sample stems from a study of regulatory T cells in long-lasting Graves disease. Regarding time point: newly diagnosed GD, antithyroid drugs for less than 3 months. PBMCs were the source of the RNA used for TCR sequencing. Into tubes containing EDTA, approximately 9 milliliters of peripheral blood were drawn. Trimming pared 6 bases from V and 3 bases from J, leaving 15 bases between. CDR1 is SEHNR, CDR2 FQNEAQ, per germline (reference sequence). The CDR3 spans 14 residues. These data were also reused for a study on T cells in Graves' hyperthyroidism and ophthalmopathy.

The rearrangement links TRBV7-9 to TRBJ2-7; D might be TRBD1 (6 bases). The sequencing here drew on peripheral blood mononuclear cells (PBMCs), taken at new diagnosis, from a patient treated with antithyroid drugs. The sequence derives from a man aged 40-49 years with Graves disease. The CDR3 protein is CASSSGQTFYEQYF. The CDR3 nucleotides read TGTGCCAGCAGTTCGGGACAAACTTTCTACGAGCAGTACTTC.